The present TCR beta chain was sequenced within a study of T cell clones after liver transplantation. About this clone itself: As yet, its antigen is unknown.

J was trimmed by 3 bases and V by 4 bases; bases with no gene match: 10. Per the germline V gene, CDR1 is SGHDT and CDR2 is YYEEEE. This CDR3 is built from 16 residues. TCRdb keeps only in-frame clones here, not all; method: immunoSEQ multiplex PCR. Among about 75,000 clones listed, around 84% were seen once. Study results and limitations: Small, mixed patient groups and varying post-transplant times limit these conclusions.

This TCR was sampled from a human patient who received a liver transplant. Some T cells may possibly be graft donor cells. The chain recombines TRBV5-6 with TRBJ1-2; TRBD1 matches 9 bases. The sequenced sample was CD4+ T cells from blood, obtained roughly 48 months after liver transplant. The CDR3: CASSQNRDRVYYGYTF. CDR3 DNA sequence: TGTGCCAGCAGCCAAAACCGGGACAGGGTTTACTATGGCTACACCTTC.